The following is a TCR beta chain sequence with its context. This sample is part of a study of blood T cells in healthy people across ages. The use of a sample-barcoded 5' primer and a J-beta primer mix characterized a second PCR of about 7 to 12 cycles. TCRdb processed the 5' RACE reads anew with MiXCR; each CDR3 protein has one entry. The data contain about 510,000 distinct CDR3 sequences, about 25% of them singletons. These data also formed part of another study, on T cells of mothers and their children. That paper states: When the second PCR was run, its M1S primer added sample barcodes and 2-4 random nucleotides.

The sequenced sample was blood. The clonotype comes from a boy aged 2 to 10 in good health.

The CDR3 coding sequence is TGTGCCAGCAGCCGCATCCGGGACTCCGAGCAGTACTTC. Translated, it gives CASSRIRDSEQYF. The chain recombines TRBV12-3 or TRBV12-4 with TRBJ2-7; D perhaps matches TRBD2 (6 bases). V lost 6 bases, J lost 6 bases, and 15 bases lay in between. The CDR3 spans 13 residues.